Shown below are 25 T cell receptor beta chains from a single sample sequenced in a study of T cell changes during pregnancy in multiple sclerosis. TCRdb's table, derived via immunoSEQ multiplex PCR, lists solely in-frame clones and lacks some. The sample carries roughly 30,000 clones, roughly 87% recorded once. The source was CD8+ T cells from peripheral blood mononuclear cells, collected in the first trimester of pregnancy. Receptors originate from a female donor with multiple sclerosis, enrolled in a pregnancy study.

CDR3 loop: CSVEDVETYFNYGYTF. CDR3 sequence (DNA): TGCAGCGTTGAAGATGTGGAGACTTATTTTAACTATGGCTACACCTTC. The J gene is TRBJ1-2, the V gene TRBV29-1; D gene uncertain. The germline V and J ends were trimmed by 0 bases and 1 base, with 15 bases remaining between them. The CDR3 spans 16 residues. Germline V lookup: CDR1 SQVTM, CDR2 ANQGSEA.

This chain connects TRBV18 to TRBJ1-1; 7 nucleotides align to TRBD1. The ends lost 2 bases at V and 5 bases at J; junction bases unmatched: 5. The CDR3 contains 14 residues. Germline values: CDR1 KGHSH, CDR2 LQKENI. This CDR3 is CASSPGRGSTEAFF. The CDR3 DNA follows: TGTGCCAGCTCACCAGGCAGGGGGTCAACTGAAGCTTTCTTT.

The V call is TRBV9, the J call TRBJ2-1; TRBD2 aligns across 13 bases. Germline V gene sequence: CDR1 SGDLS, CDR2 YYNGEE. V lost 3 bases to trimming and J lost 3 bases; unmatched junction nucleotides: 3. This CDR3 is built from 16 residues. This CDR3 reads CASSGTSGSLYNEQFF. DNA of the CDR3: TGTGCCAGCAGCGGGACTAGCGGGAGTCTCTACAATGAGCAGTTCTTC.

This sequence joins TRBV6-1 and TRBJ1-5; D unresolved. Trimming pared 1 base from V and 5 bases from J, leaving 6 bases between. CDR1 is MNHNS and CDR2 is SASEGT in the germline V gene. The length of the CDR3 is 13 residues. The CDR3 loop reads CASSEDSYQPQHF. The CDR3 nucleotides read TGTGCCAGCAGTGAAGACAGCTATCAGCCCCAGCATTTT.

The J gene is TRBJ1-1, the V gene TRBV5-1, with D uncertain. Per the germline V gene, CDR1 is SGHRS and CDR2 is YFSETQ. The germline V and J ends were trimmed by 0 bases and 4 bases, with 10 bases remaining between them. The CDR3 spans 14 residues. In DNA, the CDR3 is TGCGCCAGCAGCTTGGATGAGGGTGGCACTGAAGCTTTCTTT. Translating it yields CASSLDEGGTEAFF.

This chain connects TRBV29-1 to TRBJ2-7; tentative D call: TRBD1 (6 bases). Trimming shortened V by 4 bases and J by 6 bases, and 16 bases separated the two germline ends. Per the germline V gene, CDR1 is SQVTM and CDR2 is ANQGSEA. This CDR3 is 13 amino acids long. CDR3 loop: CSVVWTAIGEQYF. The CDR3 DNA is TGCAGCGTTGTTTGGACAGCGATAGGCGAGCAGTACTTC.

Many counts were recorded for this clone. The J gene is TRBJ2-7, the V gene TRBV5-3, with D tentatively TRBD2 (6 bases). TRBV5-3 is known as an ORF, though its function is uncertain. The V end was cut by 0 bases, the J end by 2 bases, with 21 bases between. The CDR3 covers 18 residues. Written as DNA, the CDR3 is TGTGCCAGAAGCTTGGGCAAACCGGCTAGCGAATGCGCCTACGAGCAGTACTTC. This encodes CARSLGKPASECAYEQYF.

This chain uses TRBV28 with TRBJ2-1, with D possibly being TRBD2 (6 bases). The CDR3 is 12 residues long. Germline values: CDR1 MDHEN, CDR2 SYDVKM. Trimming removed 5 bases at V and 12 bases at J, with 14 bases between. The CDR3 sequence: CASSLLRGTQFF. The CDR3 coding sequence is TGTGCCAGCAGTCTTCTGCGGGGAACGCAGTTCTTC.

This chain joins TRBV7-9 and TRBJ1-4, with D possibly TRBD1 on 5 matching bases. Germline lookup yields CDR1 SEHNR and CDR2 FQNEAQ (reference sequence). V was cut by 5 bases and J by 7 bases, with 11 bases left in between. The CDR3 runs to 13 residues. CDR3 loop: CASSPLTGEKLFF. In DNA form, the CDR3 reads TGTGCCAGCAGCCCCCTAACAGGTGAAAAACTGTTTTTT.

V gene TRBV13 combines with J gene TRBJ1-2; D gene ambiguous. The CDR3 runs to 15 residues. Germline CDR1 reads PRHDT; CDR2 reads FYEKMQ (reference sequence). V lost 0 bases and J 2 bases, leaving 10 bases between the germline ends. The CDR3 spells CASSLGAGSNYGYTF. As DNA, the CDR3 is TGTGCCAGCAGCTTAGGGGCAGGCTCAAACTATGGCTACACCTTC.

This CDR3 reads CASSLSPGTFHYEQYF. The CDR3 coding sequence is TGTGCCAGCAGTTTATCGCCGGGAACCTTTCACTACGAGCAGTACTTC. This sequence joins TRBV27 and TRBJ2-7, with TRBD2 as a possible D gene (5 bases). The CDR3 runs to 16 residues. The germline CDR1 and CDR2 sequences are MNHEY and SMNVEV (reference sequence). Trimming took 0 bases from V and 3 from J, leaving 15 bases between them.

J is TRBJ2-4 and V is TRBV6-1; a weak D match, TRBD1 (6 bases). With 3 bases removed from V and 9 bases from J, the gap between germline ends came to 15 bases. Germline values: CDR1 MNHNS, CDR2 SASEGT. The CDR3 has 14 amino acids. CDR3 residues: CASSESRGNGIQYF. For the CDR3, the DNA is TGTGCCAGCAGTGAGAGTAGGGGGAACGGCATTCAGTACTTC.

The CDR3 bases are TGTGCCAGCCTAGGGGCCCCTGAAGCTTTCTTT. This encodes CASLGAPEAFF. The genes are TRBV2 and TRBJ1-1; D may be TRBD1 (5 bases). Trimming shortened V by 8 bases and J by 6 bases, and 10 bases separated the two germline ends. This CDR3 has 11 residues. In germline, CDR1 is SNHLY, CDR2 FYNNEI.

The chain combines TRBV11-2 with TRBJ2-1, with 13 bases identical to TRBD2. Germline V gives CDR1 SGHAT, CDR2 FQNNGV. After removal of 4 bases from V and 7 bases from J, the junction contained 7 bases not matched to a gene. CDR3 length: 16 residues. Written as DNA, the CDR3 is TGTGCCAGCAGCTCCCGGACTAGCGGGAGAGGTAATGAGCAGTTCTTC. Translating it yields CASSSRTSGRGNEQFF.

The chain combines TRBV4-1 with TRBJ2-7; tentative D call: TRBD1 (6 bases). Deletions cut 1 base from V and 5 bases from J, with 12 bases between. Germline V gene lookup returns CDR1 MGHRA and CDR2 YSYEKL. There are 14 residues in the CDR3. CDR3 sequence: CASSQGPGVNEQYF. The CDR3 DNA sequence: TGCGCCAGCAGCCAAGGGCCAGGGGTCAACGAGCAGTACTTC.

The V gene is TRBV11-2, the J gene TRBJ2-7; 8 bases fit TRBD2. The germline V gene encodes CDR1 SGHAT and CDR2 FQNNGV. The length of the CDR3 is 16 residues. The V and J ends lost 1 base and 0 bases, in that order; junction bases with no gene match: 5. The CDR3 loop is CASSLVSGGFSYEQYF. In DNA form, the CDR3 reads TGTGCCAGCAGCTTAGTTTCGGGAGGGTTCTCCTACGAGCAGTACTTC.

J is TRBJ2-7 and V is TRBV14; TRBD1 agrees at 12 bases. Germline CDR1 reads SGHDN; CDR2 reads FVKESK. J gave up 4 bases and V 3 bases, and 1 base lay outside the gene matches. The CDR3 loop spans 14 amino acids. The chain's CDR3 is CASSQGQGAYEQYF. The DNA for the CDR3 is TGTGCCAGCAGCCAGGGACAGGGGGCGTACGAGCAGTACTTC.

The chain uses TRBV6-1 and TRBJ1-3, with TRBD1 matching 8 bases. This CDR3 region has 17 residues. The germline gives CDR1 MNHNS, CDR2 SASEGT. V gave up 4 bases and J gave up 3 bases; unmatched junction bases: 11. CDR3 sequence (DNA): TGTGCCAGCAGTGCGAAGAGGACAGGGTGGAGTGGAAACACCATATATTTT. Its protein product is CASSAKRTGWSGNTIYF.

This chain connects TRBV7-9 to TRBJ1-2; TRBD1 aligns across 10 bases. Per germline, CDR1 SEHNR and CDR2 FQNEAQ (reference sequence). The junction had 6 bases not matched to a gene; V was cut back by 2 bases and J by 3 bases. The CDR3 covers 16 residues. The CDR3 DNA reads as TGTGCCAGCAGCTTACTGGACAGGGGGTTACACTATGGCTACACCTTC. Translating gives CASSLLDRGLHYGYTF.

The rearrangement joins TRBV30 to TRBJ2-1; 10 bases match TRBD1. Losses at the gene ends were 4 bases for V and 5 bases for J; bases not matched to a gene: 5. Germline V gene data show CDR1 as GTSNPN and CDR2 as SVGIG (reference sequence). The CDR3 totals 14 residues. The chain's CDR3 is CAWKRQGADNEQFF. As DNA, the CDR3 is TGTGCCTGGAAAAGACAGGGGGCAGACAATGAGCAGTTCTTC.

The gene calls are TRBV29-1 and TRBJ2-1; D unclear. Germline V gives CDR1 SQVTM, CDR2 ANQGSEA. The CDR3 extends over 10 amino acids. Trimming took 3 bases from V and 7 from J, leaving 4 bases between them. The CDR3 region is CSVDPNEQFF. For the CDR3, the DNA is TGCAGCGTTGATCCAAATGAGCAGTTCTTC.

A single count supports this clone. This chain joins TRBV6-6 and TRBJ1-1; D gene uncertain. V was pared by 0 bases and J by 4 bases, with 6 bases between. This CDR3 contains 13 residues. Germline assignment: CDR1 MNHNY and CDR2 SVGAGI (reference sequence). This CDR3 is CASSYSPLTEAFF. In DNA, the CDR3 is TGTGCCAGCAGTTACTCCCCTCTCACTGAAGCTTTCTTT.

This clone appeared a single time. The V and J genes are TRBV7-2 and TRBJ2-1; D is possibly TRBD2 (5 bases). There are 15 residues in the CDR3. Germline CDR1 reads SGHTA; CDR2 reads FQGNSA. With 3 bases removed from V and 4 bases from J, the gap between germline ends came to 13 bases. CDR3 DNA: TGTGCCAGCAGCTTTGGACTTTACACTTACAATGAGCAGTTCTTC. Translating gives CASSFGLYTYNEQFF. Looking up the rest from reference TRBV7-2 and TRBJ2-1 gives the full variable domain: GAGVSQSPSNKVTEKGKDVELRCDPISGHTALYWYRQSLGQGLEFLIYFQGNSAPDKSGLPSDRFSAERTGGSVSTLTIQRTQQEDSAVYLCASSFGLYTYNEQFFGPGTRLTVL.

This clone was counted a single time. The chain uses TRBV5-1 and TRBJ1-4; 10 nucleotides line up with TRBD1. The CDR3 has 20 amino acids. Germline CDR1 reads SGHRS; CDR2 reads YFSETQ. V trimming: 2 bases; J trimming: 4 bases; junction bases outside the gene matches: 17. The CDR3 sequence: CASSFLKGQGSQELNEKLFF. Here the CDR3 DNA reads TGCGCCAGCAGCTTTCTGAAGGGACAGGGGTCCCAAGAACTTAATGAAAAACTGTTTTTT.

The chain recombines TRBV27 with TRBJ2-7; 8 nucleotides agree with TRBD1. The CDR3 is 15 amino acids. Germline V lookup: CDR1 MNHEY, CDR2 SMNVEV (reference sequence). Losses at the gene ends were 3 bases for V and 1 base for J; bases not matched to a gene: 5. The DNA for the CDR3 is TGTGCCAGCAGTTTCCGACAGGGGAAATCCTACGAGCAGTACTTC. Translated, it gives CASSFRQGKSYEQYF.